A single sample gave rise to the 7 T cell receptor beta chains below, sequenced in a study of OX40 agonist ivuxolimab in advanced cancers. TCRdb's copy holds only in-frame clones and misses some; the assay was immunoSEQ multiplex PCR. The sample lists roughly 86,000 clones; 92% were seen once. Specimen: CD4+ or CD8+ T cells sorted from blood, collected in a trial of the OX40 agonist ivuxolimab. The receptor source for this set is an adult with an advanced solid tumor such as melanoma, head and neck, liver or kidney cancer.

The CDR3 nucleotides are TGTGCCTGGAGCCTAACACGTCCCACCGGGGAGCTGTTTTTT. Translating gives CAWSLTRPTGELFF. The rearrangement joins TRBV30 to TRBJ2-2; D gene uncertain. From germline, CDR1 is GTSNPN and CDR2 SVGIG (reference sequence). The V end was cut by 3 bases, the J end by 4 bases, with 12 bases between. The CDR3 is made up of 14 amino acids.

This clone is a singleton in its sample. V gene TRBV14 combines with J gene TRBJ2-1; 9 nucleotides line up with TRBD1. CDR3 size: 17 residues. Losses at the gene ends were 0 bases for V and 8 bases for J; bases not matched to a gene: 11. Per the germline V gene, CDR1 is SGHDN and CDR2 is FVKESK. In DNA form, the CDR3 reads TGTGCCAGCAGCCAAGATCTTAGACAGGGGGGTTCGGATGAGCAGTTCTTC. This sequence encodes CASSQDLRQGGSDEQFF.

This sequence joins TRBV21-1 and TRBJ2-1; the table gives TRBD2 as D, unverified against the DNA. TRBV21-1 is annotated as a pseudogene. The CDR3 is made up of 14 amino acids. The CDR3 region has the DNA TGTGCCAGGCCCGGCCCTCTAGCATCCAATGAGCAGTTCTTC. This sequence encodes CARPGPLASNEQFF.

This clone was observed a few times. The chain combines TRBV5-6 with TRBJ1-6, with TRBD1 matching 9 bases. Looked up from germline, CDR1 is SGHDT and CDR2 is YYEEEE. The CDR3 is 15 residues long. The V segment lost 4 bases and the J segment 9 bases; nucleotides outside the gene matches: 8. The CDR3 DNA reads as TGTGCCAGCAGCCTCGTACAGGGGGCATCTTCACCCCTCCACTTT. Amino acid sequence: CASSLVQGASSPLHF.

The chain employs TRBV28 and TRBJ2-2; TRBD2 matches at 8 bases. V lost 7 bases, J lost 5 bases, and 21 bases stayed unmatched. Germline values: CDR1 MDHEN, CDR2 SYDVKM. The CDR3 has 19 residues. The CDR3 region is CASKSGALAGSGRTGELFF. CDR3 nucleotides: TGTGCCAGCAAATCCGGCGCTCTAGCGGGTTCCGGGCGGACCGGGGAGCTGTTTTTT. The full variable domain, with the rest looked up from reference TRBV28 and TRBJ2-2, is DVKVTQSSRYLVKRTGEKVFLECVQDMDHENMFWYRQDPGLGLRLIYFSYDVKMKEKGDIPEGYSVSREKKERFSLILESASTNQTSMYLCASKSGALAGSGRTGELFFGEGSRLTVL.

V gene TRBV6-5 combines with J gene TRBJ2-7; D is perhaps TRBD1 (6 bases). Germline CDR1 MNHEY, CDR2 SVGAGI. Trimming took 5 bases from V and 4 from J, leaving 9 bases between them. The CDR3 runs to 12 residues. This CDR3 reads CASSPQGYEQYF. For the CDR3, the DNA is TGTGCCAGCAGTCCACAGGGATACGAGCAGTACTTC.

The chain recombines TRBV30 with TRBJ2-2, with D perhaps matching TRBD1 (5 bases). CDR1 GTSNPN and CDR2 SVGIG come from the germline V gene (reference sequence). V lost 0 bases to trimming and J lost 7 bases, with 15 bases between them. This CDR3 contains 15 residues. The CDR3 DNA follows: TGTGCCTGGAGTGTGGGGCCTACTGGGATCGGGGAGCTGTTTTTT. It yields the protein CAWSVGPTGIGELFF.